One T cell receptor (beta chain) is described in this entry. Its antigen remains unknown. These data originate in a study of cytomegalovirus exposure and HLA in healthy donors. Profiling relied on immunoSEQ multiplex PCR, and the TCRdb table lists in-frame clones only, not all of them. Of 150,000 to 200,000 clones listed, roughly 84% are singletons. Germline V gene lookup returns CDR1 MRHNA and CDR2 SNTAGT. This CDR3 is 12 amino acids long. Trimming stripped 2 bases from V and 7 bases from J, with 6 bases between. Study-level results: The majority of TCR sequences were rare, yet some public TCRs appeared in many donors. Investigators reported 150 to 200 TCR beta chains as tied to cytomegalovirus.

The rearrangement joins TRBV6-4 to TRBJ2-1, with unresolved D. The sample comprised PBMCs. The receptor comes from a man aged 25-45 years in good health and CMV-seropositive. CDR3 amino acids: CASSDDMNEQFF. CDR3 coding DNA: TGTGCCAGCAGTGACGACATGAATGAGCAGTTCTTC.